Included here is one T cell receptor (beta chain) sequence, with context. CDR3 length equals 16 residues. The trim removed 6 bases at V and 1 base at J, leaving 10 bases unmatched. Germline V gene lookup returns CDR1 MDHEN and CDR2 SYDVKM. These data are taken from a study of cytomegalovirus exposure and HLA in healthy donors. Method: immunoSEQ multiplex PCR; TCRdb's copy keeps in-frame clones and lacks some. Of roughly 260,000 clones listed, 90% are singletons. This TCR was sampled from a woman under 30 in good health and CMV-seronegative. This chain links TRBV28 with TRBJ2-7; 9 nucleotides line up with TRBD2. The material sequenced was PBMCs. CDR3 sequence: CASRILAGDLSYEQYV. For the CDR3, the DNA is TGTGCCAGCAGAATTTTAGCGGGGGACCTTTCCTACGAGCAGTACGTC.